This TCR beta chain was sequenced during a study of blood T cell repertoires in COVID-19. Across the study: The United States, Italy and Spain supplied acute and convalescent COVID-19 samples. In each case, the material was cDNA or gDNA derived from T cells, B-cell-depleted T cells, or PBMCs.

Authors' processing steps: Amplification from reference gene primers served as the basis for estimated nucleated cell counts. TCRdb's copy holds only in-frame clones and misses some; the assay was immunoSEQ multiplex PCR. V and J calls and clone size are copied from that table; D and trimming were computed from the DNA. Of some 120,000 clones detected, 85% appear once; the ten largest clones hold approximately 4.3%. The V end was cut by 3 bases, the J end by 5 bases, with 10 bases between. The CDR3 runs 14 residues. Germline loops: CDR1 SGHDN, CDR2 FVKESK. This chain links TRBV14 with TRBJ2-2; D possibly corresponds to TRBD2 (5 bases). The sample was peripheral blood. The sequence derives from a human donor in a cohort sampled during active COVID-19. The CDR3 bases are TGTGCCAGCAGCCAGGCGAGGGCGACCGGGGAGCTGTTTTTT. Translation gives CASSQARATGELFF. The variable domain in full, with the rest retrieved from reference TRBV14 and TRBJ2-2, is EAGVTQFPSHSVIEKGQTVTLRCDPISGHDNLYWYRRVMGKEIKFLLHFVKESKQDESGMPNNRFLAERTGGTYSTLKVQPAELEDSGVYFCASSQARATGELFFGEGSRLTVL.